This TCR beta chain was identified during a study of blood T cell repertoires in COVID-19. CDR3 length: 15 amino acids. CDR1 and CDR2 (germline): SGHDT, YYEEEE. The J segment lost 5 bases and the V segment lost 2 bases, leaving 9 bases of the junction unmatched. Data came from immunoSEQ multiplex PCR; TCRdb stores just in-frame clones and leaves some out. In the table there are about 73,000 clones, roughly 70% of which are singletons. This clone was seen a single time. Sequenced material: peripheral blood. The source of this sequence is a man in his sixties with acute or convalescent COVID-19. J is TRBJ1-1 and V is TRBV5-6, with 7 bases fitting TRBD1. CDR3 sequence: CASSFTQGGRTEAFF. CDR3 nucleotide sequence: TGTGCCAGCAGCTTCACGCAGGGGGGTAGGACTGAAGCTTTCTTT.